Listed below are T cell receptor beta chains from one sample, sequenced in a study of OX40 agonist ivuxolimab in advanced cancers. The table came from immunoSEQ multiplex PCR; TCRdb's copy has only in-frame clones and leaves some out. The sample lists 50,000 to 75,000 clones, more than 80% occurring once. The sequencing used CD4+ or CD8+ T cells sorted from blood, collected in a trial of the OX40 agonist ivuxolimab. Every receptor here comes from an adult with an advanced solid tumor such as melanoma, head and neck, liver or kidney cancer. The CDR3 runs from the conserved cysteine through the conserved F or W.

TRBJ2-4 TRBV5-4 CASSLQGTINIQYF
TRBJ2-4 TRBV30 CAYTPVPSGRRDIQCF
TRBJ2-2 TRBV11-3 CASSFSGTGELFF
TRBJ2-7 TRBV10-3 CAIKQGASEQYF
TRBJ1-2 TRBV6-6 CASSYSSLVDGYTF
TRBJ1-2 TRBV7-8 CASRLQGADGYTF
TRBJ2-2 TRBV6-1 CASRSGTVNTGELFF
TRBJ2-7 TRBV28 CASSWEGDSSYEQYF
TRBJ1-1 TRBV11-1 CASSLQAGSEAFF
TRBJ1-4 TRBV23-1 CASSHRRWGLSTNEKLFF
TRBJ2-3 TRBV19 CASSSPRTRTDTQYF
TRBJ2-1 TRBV4-2 CASSQDARAVVNAQFF
TRBJ1-2 TRBV18 CASSQGQPEYGYTF
TRBJ2-3 TRBV7-3 CASSSAGTSGKLPGTDTQYF
TRBJ2-5 TRBV19 CASTRGLPGETQYF
TRBJ2-1 TRBV7-3 CASSIMSGREDNEQFF
TRBJ2-1 TRBV6-1 CASSEGAISGNEQFF
TRBJ2-5 TRBV4-1 CASSQGLALQETQYF
TRBJ1-6 TRBV6-1 CASRKGTGIGSPLHF
TRBJ2-5 TRBV11-2 CASSVTSGRPEETQYF
TRBJ1-5 TRBV4-1 CASSQDGTGGIQPQHF
TRBJ1-2 TRBV28 CASSLGGGNYGYTF
TRBJ2-3 TRBV12-2 CASRSTGLGRYTQYF
TRBJ2-5 TRBV5-1 CASSQRREGPQETQYF
TRBJ2-7 TRBV18 CASSPGTGESDEQYF
TRBJ2-7 TRBV11-2 CASSPYQTSISEQYF
TRBJ2-1 TRBV7-3 CASSHRSSGAFNEQFF
TRBJ2-3 TRBV14 CASSQDRGWADTQYF
TRBJ1-2 TRBV6-5 CASSSLAGYGYTF
TRBJ1-5 TRBV6-1 CASSWDRLNQPQHF
TRBJ1-4 TRBV2 CASAIDRSNEKLFF
TRBJ1-4 TRBV7-9 CASSSPRTVVNEKLFF
TRBJ2-3 TRBV10-3 CAISDTDTQYF
TRBJ2-1 TRBV27 CASSSATNSYNEQFF
TRBJ2-7 TRBV28 CASSLVGYEQYF
TRBJ1-1 TRBV29-1 CSVRGRVEAFF
TRBJ2-1 TRBV19 CASRQTSDHYNEQFF
TRBJ2-7 TRBV6-1 CACHRSVTSYEQYF
TRBJ1-2 TRBV6-1 CASCGRVTNYGYTF
TRBJ1-2 TRBV11-1 CASSPQGGPRGYTF
TRBJ2-5 TRBV27 CASSSPGGVETQYF
TRBJ2-1 TRBV5-1 CASSYFGSYNEQFF
TRBJ2-5 TRBV21-1 CASYYRGAETQYF
TRBJ2-2 TRBV2 CASRPDTGELFF
TRBJ2-5 TRBV11-1 CASSFGSQETQYF
TRBJ2-5 TRBV19 CASSIDRTVTFETQYF
TRBJ2-2 TRBV30 CAWRTGGTGELFF
TRBJ2-1 TRBV28 CASSYRLGTYNEQFF
TRBJ2-1 TRBV28 CASSGPSGGYNEQFF
TRBJ2-7 TRBV7-7 CASSPRGRWSSGQHLTYEQYF
TRBJ1-2 TRBV10-2 CASSEGASYGYTF